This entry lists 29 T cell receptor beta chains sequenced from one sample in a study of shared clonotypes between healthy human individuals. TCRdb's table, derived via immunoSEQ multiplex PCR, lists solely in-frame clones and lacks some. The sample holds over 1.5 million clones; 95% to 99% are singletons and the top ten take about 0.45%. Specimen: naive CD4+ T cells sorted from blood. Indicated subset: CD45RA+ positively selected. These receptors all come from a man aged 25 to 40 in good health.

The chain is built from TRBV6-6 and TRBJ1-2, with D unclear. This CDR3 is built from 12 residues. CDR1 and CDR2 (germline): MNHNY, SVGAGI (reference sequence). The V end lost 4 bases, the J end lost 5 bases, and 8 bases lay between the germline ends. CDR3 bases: TGTGCCAGCAGTTTAATGGTGTATGGCTACACCTTC. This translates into CASSLMVYGYTF.

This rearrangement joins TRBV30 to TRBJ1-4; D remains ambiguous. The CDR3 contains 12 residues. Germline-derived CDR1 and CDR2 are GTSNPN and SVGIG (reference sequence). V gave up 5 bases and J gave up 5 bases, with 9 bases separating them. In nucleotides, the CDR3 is TGTGCCTGGGGGAGGCTAAATGAAAAACTGTTTTTT. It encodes CAWGRLNEKLFF.

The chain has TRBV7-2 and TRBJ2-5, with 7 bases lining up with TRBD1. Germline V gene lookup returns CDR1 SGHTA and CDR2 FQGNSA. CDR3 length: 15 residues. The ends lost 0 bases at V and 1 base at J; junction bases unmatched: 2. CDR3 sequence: CASSLAGTVQETQYF. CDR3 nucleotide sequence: TGTGCCAGCAGCTTAGCCGGGACAGTCCAAGAGACCCAGTACTTC.

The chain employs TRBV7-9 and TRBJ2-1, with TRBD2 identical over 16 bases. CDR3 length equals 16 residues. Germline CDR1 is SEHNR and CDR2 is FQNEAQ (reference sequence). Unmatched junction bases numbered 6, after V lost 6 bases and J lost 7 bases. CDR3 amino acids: CASRGTSGRADNEQFF. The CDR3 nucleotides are TGTGCCAGCAGGGGGACTAGCGGGAGGGCCGATAATGAGCAGTTCTTC.

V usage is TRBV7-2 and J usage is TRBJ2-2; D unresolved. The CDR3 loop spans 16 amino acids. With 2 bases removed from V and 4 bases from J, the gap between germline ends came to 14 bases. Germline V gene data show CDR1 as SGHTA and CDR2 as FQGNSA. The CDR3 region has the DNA TGTGCCAGCAGCTTAAGTGTCTCTAAGATCACCGGGGAGCTGTTTTTT. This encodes CASSLSVSKITGELFF.

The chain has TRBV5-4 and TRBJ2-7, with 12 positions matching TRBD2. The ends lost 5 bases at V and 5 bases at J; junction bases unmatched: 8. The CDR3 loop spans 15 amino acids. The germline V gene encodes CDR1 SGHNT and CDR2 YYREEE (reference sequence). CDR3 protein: CASRGVTSGRDEQYF. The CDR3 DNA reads TGTGCCAGCAGGGGGGTGACTAGCGGGAGAGACGAGCAGTACTTC.

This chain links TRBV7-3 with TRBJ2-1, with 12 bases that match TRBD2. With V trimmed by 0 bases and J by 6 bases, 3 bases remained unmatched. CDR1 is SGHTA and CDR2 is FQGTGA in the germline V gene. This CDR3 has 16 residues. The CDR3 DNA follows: TGTGCCAGCAGCTTAACGGGACTAGCGGGCGGCAATGAGCAGTTCTTC. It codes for CASSLTGLAGGNEQFF. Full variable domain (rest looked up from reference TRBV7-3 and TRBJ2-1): GAGVSQTPSNKVTEKGKYVELRCDPISGHTALYWYRQSLGQGPEFLIYFQGTGAADDSGLPNDRFFAVRPEGSVSTLKIQRTERGDSAVYLCASSLTGLAGGNEQFFGPGTRLTVL.

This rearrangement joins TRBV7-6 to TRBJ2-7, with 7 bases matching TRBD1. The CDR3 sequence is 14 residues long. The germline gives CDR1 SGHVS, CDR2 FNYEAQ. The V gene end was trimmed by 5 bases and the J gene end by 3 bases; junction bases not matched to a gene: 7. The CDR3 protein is CASSARQGFYEQYF. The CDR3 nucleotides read TGTGCCAGCAGCGCCAGACAGGGATTCTACGAGCAGTACTTC. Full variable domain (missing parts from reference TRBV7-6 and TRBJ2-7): GAGVSQSPRYKVTKRGQDVALRCDPISGHVSLYWYRQALGQGPEFLTYFNYEAQQDKSGLPNDRFSAERPEGSISTLTIQRTEQRDSAMYRCASSARQGFYEQYFGPGTRLTVT.

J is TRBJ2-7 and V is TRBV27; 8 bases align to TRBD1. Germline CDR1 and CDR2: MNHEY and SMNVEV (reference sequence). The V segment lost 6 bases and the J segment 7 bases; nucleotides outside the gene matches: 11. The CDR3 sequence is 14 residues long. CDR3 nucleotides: TGTGCCAGCAGGTTGGACAGGGTGGTAGGTGAGCAGTACTTC. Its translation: CASRLDRVVGEQYF.

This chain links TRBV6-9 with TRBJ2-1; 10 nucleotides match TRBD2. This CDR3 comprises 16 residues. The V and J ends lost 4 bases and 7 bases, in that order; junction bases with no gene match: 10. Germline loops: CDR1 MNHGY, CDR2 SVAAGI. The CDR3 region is CASSFAAGGPLNEQFF. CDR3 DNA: TGTGCCAGCAGTTTCGCAGCGGGAGGGCCGCTTAATGAGCAGTTCTTC.

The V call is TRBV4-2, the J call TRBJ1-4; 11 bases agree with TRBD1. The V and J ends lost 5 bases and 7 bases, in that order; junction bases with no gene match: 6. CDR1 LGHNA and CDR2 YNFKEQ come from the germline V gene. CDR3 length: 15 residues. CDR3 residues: CASSNGGTGGEKLFF. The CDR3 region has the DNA TGTGCCAGCAGCAATGGAGGGACAGGGGGTGAAAAACTGTTTTTT.

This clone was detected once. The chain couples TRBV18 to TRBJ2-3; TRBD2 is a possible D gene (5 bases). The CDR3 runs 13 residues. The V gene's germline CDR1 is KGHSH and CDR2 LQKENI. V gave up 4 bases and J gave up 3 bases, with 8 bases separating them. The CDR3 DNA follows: TGTGCCAGCTCACGCGGGTGGACAGATACGCAGTATTTT. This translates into CASSRGWTDTQYF.

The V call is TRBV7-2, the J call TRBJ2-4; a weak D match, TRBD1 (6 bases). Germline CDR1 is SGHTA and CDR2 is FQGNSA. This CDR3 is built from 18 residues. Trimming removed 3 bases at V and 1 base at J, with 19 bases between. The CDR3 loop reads CASSFTPGGRGAKNIQYF. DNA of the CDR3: TGTGCCAGCAGCTTTACCCCCGGAGGTAGGGGGGCCAAAAACATTCAGTACTTC. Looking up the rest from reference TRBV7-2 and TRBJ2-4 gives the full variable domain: GAGVSQSPSNKVTEKGKDVELRCDPISGHTALYWYRQSLGQGLEFLIYFQGNSAPDKSGLPSDRFSAERTGGSVSTLTIQRTQQEDSAVYLCASSFTPGGRGAKNIQYFGAGTRLSVL.

The CDR3 DNA sequence: TGTGCCAGCAGTTACTCGACGGAGACTTCCGAAGCTTTCTTT. Its protein product is CASSYSTETSEAFF. This chain links TRBV6-5 with TRBJ1-1; D unclear. CDR1 and CDR2 (germline): MNHEY, SVGAGI. CDR3 length: 14 amino acids. V lost 0 bases to trimming and J lost 8 bases, with 13 bases between them.

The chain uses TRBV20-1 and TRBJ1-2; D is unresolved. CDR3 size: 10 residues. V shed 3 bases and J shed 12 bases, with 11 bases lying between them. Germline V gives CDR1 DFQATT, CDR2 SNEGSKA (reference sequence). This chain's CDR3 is CSASFVGDTF. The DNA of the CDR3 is TGCAGTGCTAGTTTCGTTGGGGACACCTTC.

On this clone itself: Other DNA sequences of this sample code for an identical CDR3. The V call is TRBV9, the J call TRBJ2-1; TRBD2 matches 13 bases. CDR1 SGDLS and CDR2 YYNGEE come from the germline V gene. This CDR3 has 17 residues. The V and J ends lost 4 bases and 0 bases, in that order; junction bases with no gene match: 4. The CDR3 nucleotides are TGTGCCAGCAGCCCCCGGACTAGCGGGAGCTCCTACAATGAGCAGTTCTTC. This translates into CASSPRTSGSSYNEQFF.

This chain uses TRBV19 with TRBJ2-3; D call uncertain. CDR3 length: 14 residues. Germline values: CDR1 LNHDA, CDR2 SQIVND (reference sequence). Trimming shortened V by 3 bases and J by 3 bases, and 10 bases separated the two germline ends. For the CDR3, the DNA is TGTGCCAGTAGTATCCCGTCTAGGACAGATACGCAGTATTTT. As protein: CASSIPSRTDTQYF.

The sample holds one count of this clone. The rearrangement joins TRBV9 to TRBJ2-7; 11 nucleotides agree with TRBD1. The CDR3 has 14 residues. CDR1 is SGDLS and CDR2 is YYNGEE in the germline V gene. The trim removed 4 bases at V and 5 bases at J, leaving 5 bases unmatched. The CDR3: CASSPRDRGNEQYF. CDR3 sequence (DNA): TGTGCCAGCAGCCCCCGGGACAGGGGGAACGAGCAGTACTTC.

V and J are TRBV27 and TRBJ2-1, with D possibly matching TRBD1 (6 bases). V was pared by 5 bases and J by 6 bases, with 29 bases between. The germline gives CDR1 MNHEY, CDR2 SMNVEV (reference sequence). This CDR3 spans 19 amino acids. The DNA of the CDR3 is TGTGCCAGCAGTCCGTACCCTTCCCCCGGTGGGGGCCTAATCAATGAGCAGTTCTTC. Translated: CASSPYPSPGGGLINEQFF.

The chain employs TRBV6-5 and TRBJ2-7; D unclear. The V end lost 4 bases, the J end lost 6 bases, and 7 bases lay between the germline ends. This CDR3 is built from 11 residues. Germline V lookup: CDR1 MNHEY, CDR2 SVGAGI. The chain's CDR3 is CASSFVGEQYF. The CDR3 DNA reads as TGTGCCAGCAGTTTCGTAGGCGAGCAGTACTTC.

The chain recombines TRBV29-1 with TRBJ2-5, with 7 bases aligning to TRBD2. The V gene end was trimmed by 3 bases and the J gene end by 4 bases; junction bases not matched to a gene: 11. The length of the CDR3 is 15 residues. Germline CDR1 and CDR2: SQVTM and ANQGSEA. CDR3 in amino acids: CSVEGGKDRGETQYF. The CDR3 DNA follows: TGCAGCGTTGAGGGGGGGAAGGATCGCGGAGAGACCCAGTACTTC.

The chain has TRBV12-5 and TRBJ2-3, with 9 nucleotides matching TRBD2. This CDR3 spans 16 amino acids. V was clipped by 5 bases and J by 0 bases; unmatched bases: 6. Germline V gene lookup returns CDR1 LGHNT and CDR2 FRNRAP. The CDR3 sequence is CASGHGLASSTDTQYF. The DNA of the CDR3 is TGTGCTAGTGGTCACGGACTAGCGTCTAGCACAGATACGCAGTATTTT.

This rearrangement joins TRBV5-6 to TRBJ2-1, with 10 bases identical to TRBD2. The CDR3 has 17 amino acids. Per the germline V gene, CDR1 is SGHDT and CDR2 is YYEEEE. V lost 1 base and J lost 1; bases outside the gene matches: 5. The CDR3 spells CASSLFVLAGSYNEQFF. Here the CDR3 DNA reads TGTGCCAGCAGCTTGTTCGTACTAGCGGGATCCTACAATGAGCAGTTCTTC.

CDR3 amino acids: CASSNGPIGEQYF. The CDR3 DNA is TGTGCCAGCAGCAACGGACCTATTGGCGAGCAGTACTTC. This chain links TRBV9 with TRBJ2-7; D gene unclear. The V gene lost 4 bases and the J gene lost 6 bases, with 14 bases spanning the gap. This CDR3 is 13 amino acids long. From germline, CDR1 is SGDLS and CDR2 YYNGEE.

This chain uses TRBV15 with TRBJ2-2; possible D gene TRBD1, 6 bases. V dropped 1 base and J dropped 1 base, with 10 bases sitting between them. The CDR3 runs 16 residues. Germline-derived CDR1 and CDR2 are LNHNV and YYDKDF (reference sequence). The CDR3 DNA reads TGTGCCACCAGCAGAGGGCGACAGGTGAACACCGGGGAGCTGTTTTTT. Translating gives CATSRGRQVNTGELFF.

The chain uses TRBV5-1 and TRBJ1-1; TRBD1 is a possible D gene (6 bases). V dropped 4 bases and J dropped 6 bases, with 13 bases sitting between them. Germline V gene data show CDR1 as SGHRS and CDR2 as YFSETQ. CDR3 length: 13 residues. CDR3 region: CASSQDRPSEAFF. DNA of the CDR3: TGCGCCAGCAGCCAGGACAGACCTTCTGAAGCTTTCTTT. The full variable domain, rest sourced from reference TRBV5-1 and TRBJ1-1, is KAGVTQTPRYLIKTRGQQVTLSCSPISGHRSVSWYQQTPGQGLQFLFEYFSETQRNKGNFPGRFSGRQFSNSRSEMNVSTLELGDSALYLCASSQDRPSEAFFGQGTRLTVV.

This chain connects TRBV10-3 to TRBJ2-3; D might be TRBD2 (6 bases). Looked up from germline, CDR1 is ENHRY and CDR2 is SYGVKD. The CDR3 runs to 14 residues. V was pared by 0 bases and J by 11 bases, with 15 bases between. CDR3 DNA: TGTGCCATCAGTGAGTCCGTGGGGGAGGAGGGGCAGTATTTT. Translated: CAISESVGEEGQYF.

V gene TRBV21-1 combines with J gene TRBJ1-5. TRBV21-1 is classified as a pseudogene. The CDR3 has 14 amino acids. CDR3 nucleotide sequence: TGTGCCAGCAGCAAACAGCCGCGCAATCAGCCCCAGCATTTT. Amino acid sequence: CASSKQPRNQPQHF.

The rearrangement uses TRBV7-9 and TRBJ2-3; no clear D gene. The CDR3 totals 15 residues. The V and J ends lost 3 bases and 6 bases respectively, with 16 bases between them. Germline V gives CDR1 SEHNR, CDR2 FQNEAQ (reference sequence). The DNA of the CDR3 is TGTGCCAGCAGCTTTATTTCAAGTTCGGCGGATACGCAGTATTTT. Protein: CASSFISSSADTQYF.